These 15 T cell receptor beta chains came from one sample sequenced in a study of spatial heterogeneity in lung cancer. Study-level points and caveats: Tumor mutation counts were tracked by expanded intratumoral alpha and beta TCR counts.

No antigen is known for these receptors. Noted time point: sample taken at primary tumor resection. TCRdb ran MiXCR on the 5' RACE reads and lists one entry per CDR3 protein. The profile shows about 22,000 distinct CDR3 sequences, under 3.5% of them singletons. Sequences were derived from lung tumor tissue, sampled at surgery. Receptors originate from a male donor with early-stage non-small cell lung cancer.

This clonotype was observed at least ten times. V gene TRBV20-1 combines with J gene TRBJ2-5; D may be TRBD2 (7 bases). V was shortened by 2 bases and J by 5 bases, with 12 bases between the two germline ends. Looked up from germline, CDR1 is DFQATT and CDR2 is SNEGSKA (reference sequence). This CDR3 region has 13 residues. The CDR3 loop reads CSARTRGAETQYF. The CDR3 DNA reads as TGCAGTGCTAGAACTCGGGGGGCTGAGACCCAGTACTTC.

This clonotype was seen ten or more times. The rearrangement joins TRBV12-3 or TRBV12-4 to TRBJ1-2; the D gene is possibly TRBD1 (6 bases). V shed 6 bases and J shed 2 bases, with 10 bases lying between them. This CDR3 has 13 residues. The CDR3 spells CASSFTGNYGYTF. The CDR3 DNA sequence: TGTGCCAGCAGCTTTACAGGGAACTATGGCTACACCTTC.

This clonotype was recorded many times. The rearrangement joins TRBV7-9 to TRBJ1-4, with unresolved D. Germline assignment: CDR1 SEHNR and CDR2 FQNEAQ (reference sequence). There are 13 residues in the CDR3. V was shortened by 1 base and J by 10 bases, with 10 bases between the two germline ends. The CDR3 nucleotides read TGTGCCAGCAGCTTAGAGACTCCGCTAAAACTGTTTTTT. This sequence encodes CASSLETPLKLFF.

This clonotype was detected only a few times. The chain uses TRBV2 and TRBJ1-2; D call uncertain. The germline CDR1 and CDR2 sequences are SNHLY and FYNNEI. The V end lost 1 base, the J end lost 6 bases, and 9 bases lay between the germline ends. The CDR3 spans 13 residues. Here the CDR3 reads CASSEERGNGYTF. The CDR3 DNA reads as TGTGCCAGCAGTGAAGAGAGAGGGAATGGCTACACCTTC.

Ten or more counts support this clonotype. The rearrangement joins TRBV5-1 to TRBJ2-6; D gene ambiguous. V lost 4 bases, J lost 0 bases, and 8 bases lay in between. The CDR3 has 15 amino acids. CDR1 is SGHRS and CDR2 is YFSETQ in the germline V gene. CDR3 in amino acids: CASSQEYSGANVLTF. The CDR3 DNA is TGCGCCAGCAGCCAAGAGTACTCTGGGGCCAACGTCCTGACTTTC.

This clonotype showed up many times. CDR3 sequence: CASSQVERDRSYNEQFF. In nucleotides, the CDR3 is TGCGCCAGCAGCCAAGTAGAGCGGGACCGCTCCTACAATGAGCAGTTCTTC. The chain links TRBV4-1 to TRBJ2-1; 7 bases map to TRBD2. The V and J ends lost 1 base and 0 bases, in that order; junction bases with no gene match: 6. The CDR3 covers 17 residues. The germline V gene has CDR1 MGHRA and CDR2 YSYEKL.

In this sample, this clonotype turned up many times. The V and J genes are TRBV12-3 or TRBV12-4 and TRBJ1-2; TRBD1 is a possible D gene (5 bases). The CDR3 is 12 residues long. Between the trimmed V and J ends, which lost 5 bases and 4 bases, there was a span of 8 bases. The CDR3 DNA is TGTGCCAGCAGTCAGGGACGCTATGGCTACACCTTC. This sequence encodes CASSQGRYGYTF.

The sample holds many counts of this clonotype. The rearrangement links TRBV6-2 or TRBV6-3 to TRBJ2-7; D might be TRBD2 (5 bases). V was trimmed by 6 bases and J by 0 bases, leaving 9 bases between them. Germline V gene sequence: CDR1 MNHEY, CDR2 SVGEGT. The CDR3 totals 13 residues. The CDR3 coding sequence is TGTGCCAGCAGACCGGGGAGCTCCTACGAGCAGTACTTC. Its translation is CASRPGSSYEQYF.

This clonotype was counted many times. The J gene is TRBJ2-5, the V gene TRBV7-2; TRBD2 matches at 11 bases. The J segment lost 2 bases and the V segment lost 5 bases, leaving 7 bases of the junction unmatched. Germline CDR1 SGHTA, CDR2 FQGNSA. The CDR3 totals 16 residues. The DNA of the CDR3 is TGTGCCAGCAGCAACTCGAGACTAGCGGGGCAAGAGACCCAGTACTTC. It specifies CASSNSRLAGQETQYF. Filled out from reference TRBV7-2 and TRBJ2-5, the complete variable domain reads GAGVSQSPSNKVTEKGKDVELRCDPISGHTALYWYRQSLGQGLEFLIYFQGNSAPDKSGLPSDRFSAERTGGSVSTLTIQRTQQEDSAVYLCASSNSRLAGQETQYFGPGTRLLVL.

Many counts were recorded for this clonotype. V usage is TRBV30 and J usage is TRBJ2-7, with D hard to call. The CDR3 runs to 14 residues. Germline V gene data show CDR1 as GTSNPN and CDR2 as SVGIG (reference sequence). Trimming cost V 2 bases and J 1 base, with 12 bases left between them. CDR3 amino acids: CAWSWVGRSYEQYF. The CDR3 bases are TGTGCCTGGAGTTGGGTCGGGCGGTCCTACGAGCAGTACTTC.

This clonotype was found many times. This chain's CDR3 is CSARGPGTGVRNYEQYF. CDR3 DNA: TGCAGTGCTAGAGGCCCCGGGACAGGGGTCAGGAACTACGAGCAGTACTTC. The genes are TRBV20-1 and TRBJ2-7, with 10 bases matching TRBD1. V lost 1 base to trimming and J lost 3 bases; unmatched junction nucleotides: 12. The CDR3 consists of 17 residues. Germline CDR1 is DFQATT and CDR2 is SNEGSKA (reference sequence).

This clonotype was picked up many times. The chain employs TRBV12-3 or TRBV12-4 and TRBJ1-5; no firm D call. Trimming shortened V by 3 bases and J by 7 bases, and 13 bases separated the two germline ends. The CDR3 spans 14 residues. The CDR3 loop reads CASSFTVASQPQHF. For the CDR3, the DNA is TGTGCCAGCAGTTTTACAGTGGCGTCGCAGCCCCAGCATTTT.

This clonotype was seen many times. The CDR3: CASSGTEIYEQYF. The CDR3 DNA sequence: TGTGCCAGCAGCGGGACAGAAATATACGAGCAGTACTTC. The rearrangement links TRBV7-8 to TRBJ2-7, with 7 bases lining up with TRBD1. In germline, CDR1 is SGHVS, CDR2 FQNEAQ. The CDR3 covers 13 residues. V lost 5 bases and J lost 4; bases outside the gene matches: 5.

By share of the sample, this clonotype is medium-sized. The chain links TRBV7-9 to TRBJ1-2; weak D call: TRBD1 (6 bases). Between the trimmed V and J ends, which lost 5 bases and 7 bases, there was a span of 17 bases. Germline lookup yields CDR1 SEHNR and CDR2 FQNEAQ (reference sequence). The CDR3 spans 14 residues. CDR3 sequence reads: CASSRQVPQFGYTF. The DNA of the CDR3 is TGTGCCAGCAGCCGACAGGTTCCGCAGTTTGGCTACACCTTC.

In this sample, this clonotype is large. Here the CDR3 reads CATSPGDYGYTF. The CDR3 bases are TGTGCCACCAGTCCAGGGGACTATGGCTACACCTTC. J is TRBJ1-2 and V is TRBV24-1; weak D call: TRBD1 (6 bases). This CDR3 contains 12 residues. V was trimmed by 6 bases and J by 3 bases, leaving 7 bases between them. Germline lookup yields CDR1 KGHDR and CDR2 SFDVKD.